Shown below are 13 T cell receptor beta chains from a single sample sequenced in a study of OX40 agonist ivuxolimab in advanced cancers. Repertoires were generated with immunoSEQ multiplex PCR, while TCRdb's copy carries only in-frame clones and drops some. The sample lists 35,000 to 45,000 clones, over 80% occurring once. The sample was CD4+ or CD8+ T cells sorted from blood, taken in a trial of the OX40 agonist ivuxolimab. Receptors originate from an adult with an advanced solid tumor such as melanoma, head and neck, liver or kidney cancer.

The chain couples TRBV6-5 to TRBJ2-3; D perhaps matches TRBD2 (6 bases). The CDR3 length is 15 residues. The V end was cut by 2 bases, the J end by 6 bases, with 15 bases between. CDR1 is MNHEY and CDR2 is SVGAGI in the germline V gene. The CDR3 loop is CASSYRGTPWDTQYF. The CDR3 bases are TGTGCCAGCAGTTACCGGGGGACCCCTTGGGATACGCAGTATTTT.

The chain recombines TRBV10-3 with TRBJ1-1; D might be TRBD1 (6 bases). The V end was cut by 7 bases, the J end by 1 base, with 10 bases between. The germline CDR1 and CDR2 sequences are ENHRY and SYGVKD. This CDR3 region has 13 residues. As DNA, the CDR3 is TGTGCCATCAAGGGACATCAGAACACTGAAGCTTTCTTT. Its protein product is CAIKGHQNTEAFF.

The chain joins TRBV11-3 to TRBJ2-7; 7 bases align to TRBD1. The junction had 11 bases not matched to a gene; V was cut back by 5 bases and J by 4 bases. Germline lookup yields CDR1 SGHNT and CDR2 YENEEA. This CDR3 is 15 amino acids long. This CDR3 is CASSRDRALQYEQYF. The CDR3 region has the DNA TGTGCCAGCAGCCGCGACAGGGCCCTACAGTACGAGCAGTACTTC. The variable domain in full, completed from reference TRBV11-3 and TRBJ2-7, reads EAGVVQSPRYKIIEKKQPVAFWCNPISGHNTLYWYLQNLGQGPELLIRYENEEAVDDSQLPKDRFSAERLKGVDSTLKIQPAELGDSAVYLCASSRDRALQYEQYFGPGTRLTVT.

This clone was seen a single time. This rearrangement joins TRBV6-5 to TRBJ2-4, with D perhaps given as TRBD1 or TRBD2 (5 bases each). The length of the CDR3 is 15 residues. The germline V and J ends were trimmed by 6 bases and 0 bases, with 12 bases remaining between them. The germline gives CDR1 MNHEY, CDR2 SVGAGI. The CDR3 DNA is TGTGCCAGCAGCCCCGGGGCCTTAGCCAAAAACATTCAGTACTTC. Encoded protein: CASSPGALAKNIQYF.

The chain uses TRBV18 and TRBJ2-7; D gene unclear. The CDR3 sequence is 15 residues long. Trimming stripped 3 bases from V and 2 bases from J, with 14 bases between. Germline values: CDR1 KGHSH, CDR2 LQKENI. The CDR3 bases are TGTGCCAGCTCACCCTCCGGCCCGGTTCCCTACGAGCAGTACTTC. Its protein is CASSPSGPVPYEQYF.

The table lists this clone with a count of one. This chain links TRBV15 with TRBJ1-5, with D unresolved. V was cut by 1 base and J by 6 bases, with 16 bases left in between. The CDR3 length is 16 residues. The germline CDR1 and CDR2 sequences are LNHNV and YYDKDF (reference sequence). CDR3 DNA: TGTGCCACCAGCAGAGCCCGGACCGCCGCGGGTCAGCCCCAGCATTTT. It is translated as CATSRARTAAGQPQHF.

The CDR3 loop is CASSFWGEAYNEQFF. CDR3 coding DNA: TGTGCCAGCAGCTTTTGGGGGGAGGCCTACAATGAGCAGTTCTTC. This chain links TRBV5-5 with TRBJ2-1, with a tentative D call TRBD2 (6 bases). Germline CDR1 reads SGHKS; CDR2 reads YYEKEE (reference sequence). The CDR3 runs to 15 residues. Deletions cut 2 bases from V and 2 bases from J, with 11 bases between.

The V call is TRBV29-1, the J call TRBJ2-5; 7 bases fit TRBD1. The better agreement between TRBJ2-7 and the DNA end casts doubt on the J call. The CDR3 totals 13 residues. CDR1 is SQVTM, CDR2 ANQGSEA, per germline. The CDR3 DNA reads as TGCAGCGTGGGGACAGCTTACTCCTACGAGCAGTACTTC. Translated: CSVGTAYSYEQYF.

This rearrangement joins TRBV7-8 to TRBJ2-3; TRBD2 agrees at 12 bases. J was trimmed by 4 bases and V by 3 bases; bases with no gene match: 2. The CDR3 has 15 amino acids. CDR1 SGHVS and CDR2 FQNEAQ come from the germline V gene. The CDR3 nucleotides read TGTGCCAGCAGCTTCCGACTAGCGGGAGCAGATACGCAGTATTTT. It yields the protein CASSFRLAGADTQYF.

The chain has TRBV11-3 and TRBJ2-2, with a possible D match to TRBD2 (5 bases). This CDR3 region has 13 residues. Germline V gene data show CDR1 as SGHNT and CDR2 as YENEEA. V lost 2 bases to trimming and J lost 5 bases, with 6 bases between them. CDR3 DNA: TGTGCCAGCAGCTTACGGGGAACCGGGGAGCTGTTTTTT. Translating it yields CASSLRGTGELFF.

The CDR3 spells CASTLSPSRTDTQYF. CDR3 bases: TGTGCCAGTACCCTATCTCCCTCTCGCACAGATACGCAGTATTTT. The rearrangement uses TRBV19 and TRBJ2-3; no definite D call. Germline V lookup: CDR1 LNHDA, CDR2 SQIVND (reference sequence). CDR3 length: 15 residues. V lost 7 bases to trimming and J lost 1 base, with 15 bases between them.

In its sample, this clone is medium-sized. This chain joins TRBV9 and TRBJ1-1; possible D gene TRBD1, 6 bases. V lost 3 bases, J lost 1 base, and 16 bases lay in between. This CDR3 has 16 residues. Germline V gene lookup returns CDR1 SGDLS and CDR2 YYNGEE. CDR3 nucleotides: TGTGCCAGCAGCGGGGGACAAGGACGGGGGAACACTGAAGCTTTCTTT. It yields the protein CASSGGQGRGNTEAFF.

The chain employs TRBV6-5 and TRBJ1-6; 11 bases match TRBD1. Trimming took 2 bases from V and 7 from J; bases not matched to a gene: 1. Germline V CDR1 and CDR2: MNHEY, SVGAGI. This CDR3 is built from 15 residues. The CDR3 nucleotides are TGTGCCAGCAGTTACGGGGACAGGGGGAATTCACCCCTCCACTTT. This translates into CASSYGDRGNSPLHF.